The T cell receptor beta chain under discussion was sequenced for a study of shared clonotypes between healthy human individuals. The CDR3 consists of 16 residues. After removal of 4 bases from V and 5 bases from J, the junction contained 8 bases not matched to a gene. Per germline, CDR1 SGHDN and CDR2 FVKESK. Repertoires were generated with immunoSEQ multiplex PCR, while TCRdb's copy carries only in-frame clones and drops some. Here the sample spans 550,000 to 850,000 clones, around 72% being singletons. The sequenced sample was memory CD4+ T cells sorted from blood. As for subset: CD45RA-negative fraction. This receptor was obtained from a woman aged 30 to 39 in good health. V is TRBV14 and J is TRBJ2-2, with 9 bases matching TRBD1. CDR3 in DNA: TGTGCCAGCAGCCCACCGGGACAGGGACCAACCGGGGAGCTGTTTTTT. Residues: CASSPPGQGPTGELFF.